This T cell receptor (beta chain) was identified in a study of blood T cell repertoires in COVID-19. The wider study: Samples came from the United States, Italy and Spain, spanning acute and convalescent COVID-19.

Germline V gene data show CDR1 as LGHDT and CDR2 as YNNKEL (reference sequence). The CDR3 covers 13 residues. V was cut by 3 bases and J by 5 bases, with 8 bases left in between. Of note for this clone: The identical CDR3 is also encoded by other nucleotide sequences in the sample.

The table came from immunoSEQ multiplex PCR; TCRdb's copy has only in-frame clones and leaves some out. The data contain 85,000 to 100,000 clones, about nine tenths of them singletons. The clonotype was recovered from a man in his 60s with acute or convalescent COVID-19. Sequencing was carried out using peripheral blood. The J gene is TRBJ1-5, the V gene TRBV3-1 (or the pseudogene TRBV3-2), with D possibly being TRBD1 (6 bases). The CDR3 region is CASSQDRDQPQHF. CDR3 sequence (DNA): TGTGCCAGCAGCCAGGACAGAGATCAGCCCCAGCATTTT.